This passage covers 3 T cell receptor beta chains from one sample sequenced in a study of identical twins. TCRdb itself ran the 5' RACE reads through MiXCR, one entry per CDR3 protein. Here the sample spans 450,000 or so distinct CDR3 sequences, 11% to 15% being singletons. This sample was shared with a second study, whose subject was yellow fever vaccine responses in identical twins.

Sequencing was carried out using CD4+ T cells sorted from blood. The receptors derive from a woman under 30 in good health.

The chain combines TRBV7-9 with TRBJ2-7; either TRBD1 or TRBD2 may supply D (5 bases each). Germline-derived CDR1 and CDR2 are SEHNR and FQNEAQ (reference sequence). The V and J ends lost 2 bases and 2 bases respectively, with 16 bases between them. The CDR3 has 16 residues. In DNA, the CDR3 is TGTGCCAGCAGCTTACTAGGGACGCCCCAGACCTACGAGCAGTACTTC. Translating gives CASSLLGTPQTYEQYF.

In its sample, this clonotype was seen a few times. CDR3 in DNA: TGTGCCAGCAGAACCCCCCGGACAGATAACACTGAAGCTTTCTTT. Amino acid sequence: CASRTPRTDNTEAFF. V usage is TRBV12-3 or TRBV12-4 and J usage is TRBJ1-1; D might be TRBD1 (6 bases). The V end was cut by 6 bases, the J end by 2 bases, with 16 bases between. The CDR3 length is 15 residues.

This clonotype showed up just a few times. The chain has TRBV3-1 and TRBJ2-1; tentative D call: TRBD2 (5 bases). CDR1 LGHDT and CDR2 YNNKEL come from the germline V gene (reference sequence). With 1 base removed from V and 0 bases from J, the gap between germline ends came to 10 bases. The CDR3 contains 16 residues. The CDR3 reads CASSQVGERSYNEQFF. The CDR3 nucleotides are TGTGCCAGCAGCCAAGTCGGGGAACGCTCCTACAATGAGCAGTTCTTC.